This T cell receptor (beta chain) was sequenced in a study of identical twins. This clonotype was found a few times. The antigen is not known. Points from the study as a whole: Reduced insertions were recorded for abundant cord blood beta clonotypes, with no such pattern in memory repertoires.

TCRdb re-derived calls from the 5' RACE reads in MiXCR, one entry per CDR3 protein. In the table there are about 890,000 distinct CDR3 sequences, roughly an eighth of which are singletons. V lost 5 bases and J lost 1, with 11 bases in between. Per the germline V gene, CDR1 is SEHNR and CDR2 is FQNEAQ (reference sequence). This CDR3 region has 14 residues. These data also formed part of another study, on yellow fever vaccine responses in identical twins.

This chain links TRBV7-9 with TRBJ2-5; no clear D gene. This clonotype originated in a woman younger than 35 in good health. Sequenced: PBMCs. CDR3 region: CASSPDGFQETQYF. CDR3 nucleotide sequence: TGTGCCAGCAGCCCAGACGGCTTCCAAGAGACCCAGTACTTC.